This T cell receptor beta chain stems from a study of cytomegalovirus exposure and HLA in healthy donors. The PCR was carried out with 60 Vbeta primers and 13 Jbeta primers. This table comes from immunoSEQ multiplex PCR, and its TCRdb copy is limited to in-frame clones, with some not included. The sample includes about 170,000 clones, more than 80% of them seen just once. Concerning this clone itself: Its matching antigen is unknown.

V was clipped by 4 bases and J by 0 bases, with 8 bases between them. Looked up from germline, CDR1 is SGHRS and CDR2 is YFSETQ. The CDR3 has 13 residues. General study points: Highest at DRB1 and lowest at HLA-C, TCR association rates differed among HLA loci in a later analysis. In a later analysis, a missense DCLRE1C variant was linked to TCR beta V- and J-gene trimming.

V gene TRBV5-1 combines with J gene TRBJ2-7; D is unclear. The origin of this receptor is a woman younger than 30 in good health and CMV-seronegative. Source material: PBMCs. The CDR3 is CASSQTISYEQYF. Written as DNA, the CDR3 is TGCGCCAGCAGCCAGACAATCTCCTACGAGCAGTACTTC.